One sample yielded the 26 T cell receptor beta chains listed below, sequenced in a study of T cells expressing NK-cell markers. After re-calling the 5' RACE reads, TCRdb lists one entry per CDR3 protein, DNA absent. The sample data list some 600,000 distinct CDR3 sequences. The sequenced sample consisted of blood T cells: a sorted CD56 or NKG2C T cell subset, CD4+ or CD8+ T cells, or bulk PBMC T cells (not recorded which). These receptors were taken from a man aged 18 to 30 in good health.

V is TRBV29-1 and J is TRBJ2-5; no DNA is available, so the TRBD1 call from TCRdb remains unchecked. Germline V lookup: CDR1 SQVTM, CDR2 ANQGSEA. The CDR3 length is 16 residues. The CDR3 region is CSADQDMGTPQETQYF. Based on the CDR3 plus reference TRBV29-1 and TRBJ2-5, the full variable domain is SAVISQKPSRDICQRGTSLTIQCQVDSQVTMMFWYRQQPGQSLTLIATANQGSEATYESGFVIDKFPISRPNLTFSTLTVSNMSPEDSSIYLCSADQDMGTPQETQYFGPGTRLLVL.

The V and J genes are TRBV7-9 and TRBJ2-2; TCRdb selects TRBD1, and the lack of DNA leaves this call unchecked. Germline CDR1 and CDR2: SEHNR and FQNEAQ (reference sequence). CDR3 length equals 15 residues. CDR3 region: CASSPPQGDTGELFF.

V usage is TRBV27 and J usage is TRBJ2-1. CDR1 and CDR2 from the germline V gene are MNHEY and SMNVEV (reference sequence). CDR3 length: 12 amino acids. CDR3 protein: CASSHDDNEQFF.

This chain uses TRBV10-3 with TRBJ2-6; without DNA, the TCRdb call of TRBD2 cannot be checked. CDR1 is ENHRY and CDR2 is SYGVKD in the germline V gene. The CDR3 covers 15 residues. The CDR3 sequence: CAIGGLLSGANVLTF.

The V gene is TRBV10-3, the J gene TRBJ1-6. Germline assignment: CDR1 ENHRY and CDR2 SYGVKD. This CDR3 contains 14 residues. CDR3 amino acids: CAIKGDSYNSPLHF.

The V gene is TRBV30, the J gene TRBJ2-3; there is no DNA to check the TCRdb D call of TRBD1. Per germline, CDR1 GTSNPN and CDR2 SVGIG (reference sequence). The CDR3 runs 11 residues. CDR3 in amino acids: CAWSRGSTQYF. The entire variable domain, with the rest obtained from reference TRBV30 and TRBJ2-3, is as follows: SQTIHQWPATLVQPVGSPLSLECTVEGTSNPNLYWYRQAAGRGLQLLFYSVGIGQISSEVPQNLSASRPQDRQFILSSKKLLLSDSGFYLCAWSRGSTQYFGPGTRLTVL.

The chain employs TRBV12-3 or TRBV12-4 and TRBJ2-5; TCRdb reports TRBD2, a call that lacks DNA to check it against. The CDR3 spans 14 residues. The CDR3 protein is CASSKRESTETQYF.

The rearrangement uses TRBV27 and TRBJ2-2; TCRdb proposes TRBD1, but this gene call is untestable without DNA. From germline, CDR1 is MNHEY and CDR2 SMNVEV (reference sequence). The length of the CDR3 is 16 residues. The CDR3 reads CASTGRDSANTGELFF.

The chain couples TRBV6-1 to TRBJ2-1; TCRdb calls TRBD2, which cannot be checked without DNA. Germline V gives CDR1 MNHNS, CDR2 SASEGT. CDR3 length: 14 amino acids. This chain's CDR3 is CASSEAASGSEQFF.

This chain uses TRBV29-1 with TRBJ1-3; checking the TCRdb D call of TRBD1 is not possible without DNA. CDR1 is SQVTM, CDR2 ANQGSEA, per germline. CDR3 size: 13 residues. CDR3 loop: CSVGDRILNTIYF.

This chain connects TRBV6-4 to TRBJ2-1; there is no DNA to check the TCRdb D call of TRBD2. The CDR3 length is 13 residues. Looked up from germline, CDR1 is MRHNA and CDR2 is SNTAGT. The CDR3 sequence: CASGNLAGNEQFF.

The CDR3 loop is CASSFPLAGGPGTDTQYF. The rearrangement uses TRBV5-5 and TRBJ2-3; checking the TCRdb D call of TRBD2 is not possible without DNA. The CDR3 loop spans 18 amino acids. Germline CDR1 and CDR2: SGHKS and YYEKEE (reference sequence).

This CDR3 reads CASSGRDTTSYEQYF. The chain carries TRBV5-1 and TRBJ2-7; lacking DNA, the TRBD2 call made by TCRdb goes unchecked. This CDR3 has 15 residues. Germline CDR1 and CDR2: SGHRS and YFSETQ. Full variable domain (missing parts from reference TRBV5-1 and TRBJ2-7): KAGVTQTPRYLIKTRGQQVTLSCSPISGHRSVSWYQQTPGQGLQFLFEYFSETQRNKGNFPGRFSGRQFSNSRSEMNVSTLELGDSALYLCASSGRDTTSYEQYFGPGTRLTVT.

The J gene is TRBJ1-1, the V gene TRBV3-1; TCRdb outputs TRBD1, but without DNA this stays unchecked. The CDR3 has 13 residues. Germline V gives CDR1 LGHDT, CDR2 YNNKEL (reference sequence). The CDR3 is CASGAPGVVEAFF.

The rearrangement joins TRBV5-5 to TRBJ2-3. The germline gives CDR1 SGHKS, CDR2 YYEKEE (reference sequence). This CDR3 spans 15 amino acids. The CDR3 here is CASSQHGTSTDTQYF.

The rearrangement joins TRBV25-1 to TRBJ2-1. The CDR3 runs 12 residues. Per germline, CDR1 MGHDK and CDR2 SYGVNS. CDR3 region: CASTSLGYEQFF. Combining the CDR3 with reference TRBV25-1 and TRBJ2-1 gives the whole variable domain EADIYQTPRYLVIGTGKKITLECSQTMGHDKMYWYQQDPGMELHLIHYSYGVNSTEKGDLSSESTVSRIRTEHFPLTLESARPSHTSQYLCASTSLGYEQFFGPGTRLTVL.

The V and J genes are TRBV29-1 and TRBJ2-1; TCRdb outputs TRBD1, but without DNA this stays unchecked. This CDR3 contains 13 residues. CDR1 SQVTM and CDR2 ANQGSEA come from the germline V gene. The CDR3: CSVYEVWGDEQFF.

The chain has TRBV20-1 and TRBJ1-5; TCRdb calls TRBD1, which cannot be checked without DNA. The germline gives CDR1 DFQATT, CDR2 SNEGSKA (reference sequence). CDR3 length: 13 residues. The CDR3 reads CSAPTPPGQTQHF.

V usage is TRBV2 and J usage is TRBJ2-5; TCRdb reports TRBD1, a call that lacks DNA to check it against. Germline CDR1 SNHLY, CDR2 FYNNEI. The CDR3 has 15 amino acids. The CDR3 spells CASSSGFTGRETQYF. Complete variable domain (other parts from reference TRBV2 and TRBJ2-5): EPEVTQTPSHQVTQMGQEVILRCVPISNHLYFYWYRQILGQKVEFLVSFYNNEISEKSEIFDDQFSVERPDGSNFTLKIRSTKLEDSAMYFCASSSGFTGRETQYFGPGTRLLVL.

The genes are TRBV3-1 and TRBJ2-7. Germline assignment: CDR1 LGHDT and CDR2 YNNKEL (reference sequence). The CDR3 length is 14 residues. CDR3 protein: CASSQARGGYEQYF.

V is TRBV6-5 and J is TRBJ2-2; absent DNA, TCRdb's TRBD2 call cannot be checked. CDR1 is MNHEY and CDR2 is SVGAGI in the germline V gene. The CDR3 is made up of 19 amino acids. The CDR3 here is CASSYSRGLAGVVTGELFF.

The V and J genes are TRBV2 and TRBJ1-2. The CDR3 contains 13 residues. Germline V gene data show CDR1 as SNHLY and CDR2 as FYNNEI. Here the CDR3 reads CASSEGRGYGYTF.

This chain connects TRBV20-1 to TRBJ2-5; TCRdb indicates TRBD1, and absent DNA this call remains unverified. The CDR3 covers 16 residues. Germline V gene data show CDR1 as DFQATT and CDR2 as SNEGSKA (reference sequence). The CDR3: CSARDVRQGPLETQYF.

The rearrangement uses TRBV5-6 and TRBJ1-4. The germline gives CDR1 SGHDT, CDR2 YYEEEE. The CDR3 loop spans 13 amino acids. CDR3 amino acids: CASRHSRNEKLFF.

This sequence joins TRBV28 and TRBJ2-1; the TCRdb call, TRBD2, lacks DNA for checking. This CDR3 has 16 residues. The germline CDR1 and CDR2 sequences are MDHEN and SYDVKM. CDR3 sequence reads: CASGAGGITGYNEQFF.

This chain joins TRBV5-8 and TRBJ2-1; TCRdb indicates TRBD2, and absent DNA this call remains unverified. Looked up from germline, CDR1 is SGHTS and CDR2 is YDEGEE. The CDR3 runs to 17 residues. The CDR3 is CASSKAGLAGGPREQFF.